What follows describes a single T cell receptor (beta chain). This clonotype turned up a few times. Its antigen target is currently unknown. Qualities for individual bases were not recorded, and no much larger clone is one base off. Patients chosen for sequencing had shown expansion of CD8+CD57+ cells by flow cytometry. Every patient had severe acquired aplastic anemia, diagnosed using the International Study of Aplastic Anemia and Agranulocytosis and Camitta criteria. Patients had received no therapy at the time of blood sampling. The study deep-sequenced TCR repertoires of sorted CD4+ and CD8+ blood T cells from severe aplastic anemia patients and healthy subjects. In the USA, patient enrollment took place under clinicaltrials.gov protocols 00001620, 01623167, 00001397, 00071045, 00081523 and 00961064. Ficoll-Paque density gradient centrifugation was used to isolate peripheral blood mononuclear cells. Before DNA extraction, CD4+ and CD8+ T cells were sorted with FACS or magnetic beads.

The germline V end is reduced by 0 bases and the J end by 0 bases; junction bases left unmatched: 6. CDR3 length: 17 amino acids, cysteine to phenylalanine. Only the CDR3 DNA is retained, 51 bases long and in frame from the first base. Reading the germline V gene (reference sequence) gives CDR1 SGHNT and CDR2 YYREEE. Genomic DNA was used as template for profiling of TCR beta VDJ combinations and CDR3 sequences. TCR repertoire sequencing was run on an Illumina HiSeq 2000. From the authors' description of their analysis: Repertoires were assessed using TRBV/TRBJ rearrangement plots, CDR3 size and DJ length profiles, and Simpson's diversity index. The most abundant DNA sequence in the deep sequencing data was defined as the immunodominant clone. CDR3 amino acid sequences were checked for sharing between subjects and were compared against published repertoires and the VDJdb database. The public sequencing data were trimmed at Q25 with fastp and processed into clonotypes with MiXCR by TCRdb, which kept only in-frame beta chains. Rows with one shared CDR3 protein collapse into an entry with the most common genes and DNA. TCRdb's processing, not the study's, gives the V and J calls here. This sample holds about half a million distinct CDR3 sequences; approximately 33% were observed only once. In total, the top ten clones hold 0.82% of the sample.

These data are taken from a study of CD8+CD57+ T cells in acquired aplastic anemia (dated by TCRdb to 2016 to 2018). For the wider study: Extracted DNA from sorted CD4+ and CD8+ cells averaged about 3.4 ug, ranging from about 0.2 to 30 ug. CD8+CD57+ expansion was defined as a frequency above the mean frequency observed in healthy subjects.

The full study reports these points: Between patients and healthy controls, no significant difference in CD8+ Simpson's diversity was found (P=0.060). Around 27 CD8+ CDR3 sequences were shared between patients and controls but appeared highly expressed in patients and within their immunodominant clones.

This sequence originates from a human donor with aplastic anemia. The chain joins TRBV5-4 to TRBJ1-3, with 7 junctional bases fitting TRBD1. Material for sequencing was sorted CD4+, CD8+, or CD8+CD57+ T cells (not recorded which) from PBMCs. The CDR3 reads CASSLEGQPYSGNTIYF. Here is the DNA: TGTGCCAGCAGCTTGGAGGGACAGCCATACTCTGGAAACACCATATATTTT.